The 30 T cell receptor beta chains given below trace back to one sample, sequenced in a study of blood T cell repertoires in COVID-19. The assay was immunoSEQ multiplex PCR, and TCRdb's table has in-frame clones only and misses some. This sample has around 300,000 clones, with around 83% found just once. Sequenced: peripheral blood. The receptors were sampled from a man aged 25-45 years with active or convalescent COVID-19.

The V call is TRBV7-2, the J call TRBJ2-1; the match to TRBD2 covers 8 bases. The germline CDR1 and CDR2 sequences are SGHTA and FQGNSA. J was trimmed by 9 bases and V by 2 bases; bases with no gene match: 9. The CDR3 totals 15 residues. This chain's CDR3 is CASSLYRTSLFEQFF. As DNA, the CDR3 is TGTGCCAGCAGCTTATATCGGACTAGCTTATTTGAGCAGTTCTTC.

V gene TRBV12-3 or TRBV12-4 combines with J gene TRBJ1-2, with D perhaps matching TRBD1 (5 bases). The CDR3 runs 11 residues. V lost 9 bases, J lost 4 bases, and 9 bases lay in between. CDR3 residues: CASQGFYGYTF. CDR3 coding DNA: TGTGCCAGTCAGGGTTTCTATGGCTACACCTTC.

The chain's CDR3 is CATSERIAGGKETQYF. The CDR3 DNA is TGTGCCACCAGTGAACGAATAGCGGGAGGGAAGGAGACCCAGTACTTC. This chain links TRBV24-1 with TRBJ2-5, with TRBD2 identical over 11 bases. The germline V gene encodes CDR1 KGHDR and CDR2 SFDVKD. The ends lost 4 bases at V and 5 bases at J; junction bases unmatched: 8. The CDR3 contains 16 residues.

The V gene is TRBV15, the J gene TRBJ1-1; D possibly corresponds to TRBD1 (6 bases). V was shortened by 5 bases and J by 3 bases, with 16 bases between the two germline ends. CDR3 length equals 15 residues. Per germline, CDR1 LNHNV and CDR2 YYDKDF (reference sequence). The CDR3 region has the DNA TGTGCCACCAGCGGAACAGGGAGAATGGACACTGAAGCTTTCTTT. This sequence encodes CATSGTGRMDTEAFF.

The CDR3 sequence: CAWSPTPYEQYF. CDR3 nucleotides: TGTGCCTGGAGCCCTACCCCCTACGAGCAGTACTTC. The chain recombines TRBV30 with TRBJ2-7, with D unresolved. The CDR3 has 12 amino acids. V lost 3 bases and J 2 bases, leaving 8 bases between the germline ends. Germline-derived CDR1 and CDR2 are GTSNPN and SVGIG (reference sequence).

The gene calls are TRBV28 and TRBJ2-7; 11 bases match TRBD1. Germline V gene data show CDR1 as MDHEN and CDR2 as SYDVKM. The CDR3 is made up of 14 amino acids. Trimming took 11 bases from V and 0 from J; bases not matched to a gene: 6. CDR3 nucleotide sequence: TGTGCCGGGGGACAGGGGGGGAGCTCCTACGAGCAGTACTTC. As protein: CAGGQGGSSYEQYF. Complete variable domain (other parts from reference TRBV28 and TRBJ2-7): DVKVTQSSRYLVKRTGEKVFLECVQDMDHENMFWYRQDPGLGLRLIYFSYDVKMKEKGDIPEGYSVSREKKERFSLILESASTNQTSMYLCAGGQGGSSYEQYFGPGTRLTVT.

The CDR3 loop is CASSLLAGLGTQYF. The CDR3, as DNA: TGTGCCAGCAGCTTACTAGCGGGCCTCGGGACCCAGTACTTC. The rearrangement joins TRBV7-3 to TRBJ2-5; 8 bases map to TRBD2. CDR1 and CDR2 (germline): SGHTA, FQGTGA. CDR3 length: 14 amino acids. The V segment lost 2 bases and the J segment 7 bases; nucleotides outside the gene matches: 6.

This clone was detected only once. This chain uses TRBV4-1 with TRBJ2-1, with 7 bases lining up with TRBD1. The trim removed 4 bases at V and 4 bases at J, leaving 4 bases unmatched. Germline assignment: CDR1 MGHRA and CDR2 YSYEKL. This CDR3 comprises 14 residues. This CDR3 reads CASSPRDSYNEQFF. The DNA for the CDR3 is TGCGCCAGCAGCCCCCGGGACAGTTACAATGAGCAGTTCTTC.

V and J are TRBV19 and TRBJ1-1, with D tentatively TRBD1 (6 bases). This CDR3 is built from 15 residues. Trimming cost V 10 bases and J 0 bases, with 18 bases left between them. CDR1 and CDR2 (germline): LNHDA, SQIVND (reference sequence). The CDR3 is CATLPQGPMNTEAFF. The CDR3 coding sequence is TGTGCCACACTTCCACAGGGTCCTATGAACACTGAAGCTTTCTTT.

This clone occurred a few times. This chain connects TRBV4-1 to TRBJ1-4; a weak D match, TRBD1 (5 bases). The CDR3 totals 16 residues. Germline CDR1 and CDR2: MGHRA and YSYEKL. The ends were cut back, 2 bases at V and 7 bases at J, with 17 bases in the middle. The CDR3 nucleotides read TGCGCCAGCAGCCAACCAACAAGACAGTGGGGTGAAAAACTGTTTTTT. Amino acids: CASSQPTRQWGEKLFF.

This clone was observed a few times. The chain uses TRBV7-9 and TRBJ2-3; no definite D call. V lost 5 bases and J 3 bases, leaving 15 bases between the germline ends. The germline gives CDR1 SEHNR, CDR2 FQNEAQ (reference sequence). The CDR3 loop spans 15 amino acids. In DNA, the CDR3 is TGTGCCAGCAGCCCAGTCGGGTCGCGAACAGATACGCAGTATTTT. Translating it yields CASSPVGSRTDTQYF.

Details on this clone: Different DNA sequences within this sample yield the same CDR3. V gene TRBV19 combines with J gene TRBJ1-2, with a tentative D call TRBD1 (6 bases). V was shortened by 6 bases and J by 4 bases, with 12 bases between the two germline ends. Germline loops: CDR1 LNHDA, CDR2 SQIVND (reference sequence). The CDR3 consists of 13 residues. The CDR3 DNA is TGTGCCAGTAGCCGGGACACAATCTATGGCTACACCTTC. Translating gives CASSRDTIYGYTF.

The chain links TRBV18 to TRBJ2-1; 11 nucleotides line up with TRBD2. CDR1 and CDR2 (germline): KGHSH, LQKENI. The CDR3 spans 16 residues. V was pared by 2 bases and J by 4 bases, with 4 bases of the junction left unmatched. The DNA of the CDR3 is TGTGCCAGCTCACCAGGAGGGACTAGCGGTTACAATGAGCAGTTCTTC. As protein: CASSPGGTSGYNEQFF.

The genes are TRBV7-2 and TRBJ2-7, with D tentatively TRBD2 (6 bases). The CDR3 contains 15 residues. Trimming left V 5 bases short and J 3 bases short, with 17 bases between. Germline lookup yields CDR1 SGHTA and CDR2 FQGNSA. In DNA, the CDR3 is TGTGCCAGCAGCGCGTCACCGGGACTGAGCTACGAGCAGTACTTC. Translated: CASSASPGLSYEQYF.

The chain joins TRBV7-3 to TRBJ2-2; weak D call: TRBD2 (5 bases). Trimming pared 2 bases from V and 7 bases from J, leaving 20 bases between. Germline values: CDR1 SGHTA, CDR2 FQGTGA. The CDR3 contains 17 residues. Here the CDR3 DNA reads TGTGCCAGCAGCTTAGAGCCCCTTGGACTCCTGAGCGGGGAGCTGTTTTTT. Translating gives CASSLEPLGLLSGELFF.

The V and J genes are TRBV27 and TRBJ2-1; D is unresolved. CDR3 length equals 16 residues. Trimming took off 5 bases at V and 0 bases at J, with 14 bases between the two ends. Germline V lookup: CDR1 MNHEY, CDR2 SMNVEV (reference sequence). CDR3 in amino acids: CASSPHPGYSYNEQFF. CDR3 in DNA: TGTGCCAGCAGTCCCCATCCGGGTTACTCCTACAATGAGCAGTTCTTC.

This clone has a handful of counts. This sequence joins TRBV3-1 (or the pseudogene TRBV3-2) and TRBJ2-1; 12 nucleotides align to TRBD2. The V segment lost 1 base and the J segment 9 bases; nucleotides outside the gene matches: 7. This CDR3 region has 16 residues. Per the germline V gene, CDR1 is LGHDT and CDR2 is YNNKEL (reference sequence). CDR3 in DNA: TGTGCCAGCAGCCAAGTTAGACTAGCGGGAGAGGGTGAGCAGTTCTTC. Its translation: CASSQVRLAGEGEQFF.

The rearrangement joins TRBV19 to TRBJ1-1, with D uncertain. Germline V CDR1 and CDR2: LNHDA, SQIVND (reference sequence). This CDR3 comprises 13 residues. Trimming removed 6 bases at V and 1 base at J, with 9 bases between. The CDR3 loop reads CASRFPGNTEAFF. The CDR3 nucleotides read TGTGCCAGTAGATTCCCCGGGAACACTGAAGCTTTCTTT.

This clone has just a few counts. V and J are TRBV11-2 and TRBJ2-5; 9 bases fit TRBD1. The CDR3 runs to 15 residues. The trim removed 3 bases at V and 5 bases at J, leaving 7 bases unmatched. Germline lookup yields CDR1 SGHAT and CDR2 FQNNGV. The CDR3, as DNA: TGTGCCAGCAGCTTTGGGGGACAGGGAAGGGAGACCCAGTACTTC. This sequence encodes CASSFGGQGRETQYF.

Of note for this clone: This sample also contains other DNA sequences that code for the same CDR3. The chain combines TRBV20-1 with TRBJ2-3, with TRBD1 as a possible D gene (6 bases). The CDR3 spans 11 residues. V shed 6 bases and J shed 6 bases, with 10 bases lying between them. The V gene's germline CDR1 is DFQATT and CDR2 SNEGSKA (reference sequence). The CDR3 coding sequence is TGCAGTGCCAGCAGGGGTGATACGCAGTATTTT. This codes for CSASRGDTQYF.

The chain employs TRBV7-9 and TRBJ1-3, with D perhaps TRBD1 (5 bases). The CDR3 sequence is 17 residues long. From germline, CDR1 is SEHNR and CDR2 FQNEAQ (reference sequence). With 5 bases removed from V and 1 base from J, the gap between germline ends came to 18 bases. DNA of the CDR3: TGTGCCAGCAGCGGGGGACTCCCGCCAGGGTCTGGAAACACCATATATTTT. It encodes CASSGGLPPGSGNTIYF.

The chain couples TRBV9 to TRBJ1-1, with TRBD1 matching 7 bases. The V gene's germline CDR1 is SGDLS and CDR2 YYNGEE. Trimming at V came to 4 bases and at J to 0 bases, leaving 15 bases not matched to a gene. This CDR3 contains 18 residues. The CDR3 DNA is TGTGCCAGCAGCCCCCCCAAGGGACAGTTGATTTTGAACACTGAAGCTTTCTTT. This encodes CASSPPKGQLILNTEAFF.

This clone occurred once. This chain links TRBV7-3 with TRBJ2-3; 8 nucleotides line up with TRBD2. Germline assignment: CDR1 SGHTA and CDR2 FQGTGA. The CDR3 totals 16 residues. Trimming took 5 bases from V and 5 from J; bases not matched to a gene: 12. The chain's CDR3 is CASSPRGEEWKDTQYF. As DNA, the CDR3 is TGTGCCAGCAGCCCGCGGGGGGAGGAGTGGAAAGATACGCAGTATTTT.

This chain connects TRBV5-4 to TRBJ2-1; 8 bases match TRBD1. Looked up from germline, CDR1 is SGHNT and CDR2 is YYREEE (reference sequence). V trimming: 5 bases; J trimming: 4 bases; junction bases outside the gene matches: 8. The CDR3 is 15 residues long. The CDR3 protein is CASRTGQGRYNEQFF. The DNA for the CDR3 is TGTGCCAGCAGGACCGGACAGGGTCGGTACAATGAGCAGTTCTTC.

V usage is TRBV19 and J usage is TRBJ2-1; the D gene is possibly TRBD1 (6 bases). Germline lookup yields CDR1 LNHDA and CDR2 SQIVND (reference sequence). This CDR3 spans 14 amino acids. V gave up 3 bases and J gave up 9 bases, with 15 bases separating them. This CDR3 is CASSIDRIVAEQFF. CDR3 nucleotide sequence: TGTGCCAGTAGTATCGACAGGATAGTCGCTGAGCAGTTCTTC.

In nucleotides, the CDR3 is TGTGCCAGCAACCCTTCGGGGGGGCGCCGGGATGGCTACACCTTC. This sequence encodes CASNPSGGRRDGYTF. The chain joins TRBV7-3 to TRBJ1-2; tentatively, D is TRBD1 (6 bases). V was pared by 7 bases and J by 6 bases, with 21 bases between. CDR1 and CDR2 (germline): SGHTA, FQGTGA. CDR3 length equals 15 residues.

The CDR3 is CASSLGRGNNQPQHF. The CDR3 DNA reads TGTGCCAGCAGTTTAGGCAGGGGGAACAATCAGCCCCAGCATTTT. The chain carries TRBV27 and TRBJ1-5; 7 positions match TRBD1. Germline values: CDR1 MNHEY, CDR2 SMNVEV (reference sequence). The CDR3 consists of 15 residues. V was pared by 2 bases and J by 3 bases, with 4 bases of the junction left unmatched.

In the case of this clone: This CDR3 is also generated by other DNA sequences in the sample. This chain connects TRBV24-1 to TRBJ1-2; D unclear. V was clipped by 4 bases and J by 0 bases, with 8 bases between them. The V gene's germline CDR1 is KGHDR and CDR2 SFDVKD. CDR3 length: 14 residues. The CDR3 nucleotides read TGTGCCACCAGTGACCCCGGAGCTAACTATGGCTACACCTTC. Its translation is CATSDPGANYGYTF.

V is TRBV3-1 (or the pseudogene TRBV3-2) and J is TRBJ2-1; 8 bases are a match to TRBD2. The CDR3 is 12 amino acids. Trimming took 5 bases from V and 10 from J; bases not matched to a gene: 4. CDR1 is LGHDT and CDR2 is YNNKEL in the germline V gene (reference sequence). The CDR3 DNA follows: TGTGCCAGCAGCTCCATAGCGGGGGAGCAGTTCTTC. Translated: CASSSIAGEQFF.

The chain employs TRBV5-1 and TRBJ1-5; TRBD1 might be the D (5 bases). Deletions cut 0 bases from V and 0 bases from J, with 7 bases between. Per germline, CDR1 SGHRS and CDR2 YFSETQ. The CDR3 is 15 residues long. The CDR3 DNA reads TGCGCCAGCAGCTTGGGACAGTATAGCAATCAGCCCCAGCATTTT. This gives the protein CASSLGQYSNQPQHF.